Following are 29 T cell receptor beta chains from one sample sequenced in a study of blood T cell repertoires in COVID-19. Produced via immunoSEQ multiplex PCR; TCRdb's table is partial and in-frame only. The table includes just under 95,000 clones, around 80% detected once. The specimen was peripheral blood. These receptors were taken from a human donor in a cohort sampled during active COVID-19.

This chain uses TRBV4-1 with TRBJ2-7; TRBD2 matches at 9 bases. Germline V gene lookup returns CDR1 MGHRA and CDR2 YSYEKL. The CDR3 length is 19 residues. J was trimmed by 0 bases and V by 1 base; bases with no gene match: 13. CDR3 sequence: CASSQAISPSGTVSYEQYF. The CDR3 bases are TGCGCCAGCAGCCAAGCTATTTCCCCTAGCGGGACCGTCTCCTACGAGCAGTACTTC.

The chain combines TRBV21-1 with TRBJ2-7; the table's D call, TRBD1, was not checked against the DNA. TRBV21-1 is a pseudogene segment. The CDR3 is 14 amino acids. CDR3 DNA: TGTGCCAGCAAGGGGACAGGTGCCTCCTACGAGCAGTACTTC. Amino acid sequence: CASKGTGASYEQYF.

J is TRBJ2-7 and V is TRBV30, with TRBD2 matching 11 bases. Germline loops: CDR1 GTSNPN, CDR2 SVGIG (reference sequence). This CDR3 is 15 amino acids long. The V gene end was trimmed by 0 bases and the J gene end by 7 bases; junction bases not matched to a gene: 8. The CDR3 protein is CAWSVWIAGGGEQYF. CDR3 nucleotides: TGTGCCTGGAGTGTTTGGATAGCGGGAGGGGGGGAGCAGTACTTC.

V is TRBV24-1 and J is TRBJ2-2; 11 nucleotides align to TRBD1. The ends lost 9 bases at V and 5 bases at J; junction bases unmatched: 13. This CDR3 is 17 amino acids long. Germline CDR1 reads KGHDR; CDR2 reads SFDVKD. CDR3 coding DNA: TGTGCCACCGGTGGTGCCTTTGGGACAGGGGGGACCGGGGAGCTGTTTTTT. This encodes CATGGAFGTGGTGELFF.

This chain connects TRBV19 to TRBJ1-1; D is unresolved. Germline-derived CDR1 and CDR2 are LNHDA and SQIVND (reference sequence). The CDR3 is made up of 14 amino acids. The V end was cut by 5 bases, the J end by 3 bases, with 13 bases between. The DNA for the CDR3 is TGTGCCAGTAGTGGCTCATCCGGAGACACTGAAGCTTTCTTT. Protein product: CASSGSSGDTEAFF.

The genes are TRBV6-2 or TRBV6-3 and TRBJ1-2; 8 nucleotides line up with TRBD1. This CDR3 is built from 13 residues. CDR1 and CDR2 from the germline V gene are MNHEY and SVGEGT. J was trimmed by 12 bases and V by 3 bases; bases with no gene match: 9. This CDR3 is CASSYSSGQVNTF. Written as DNA, the CDR3 is TGTGCCAGCAGTTATTCTTCGGGACAGGTCAACACCTTC.

This chain links TRBV19 with TRBJ2-7; TRBD1 agrees at 9 bases. The CDR3 is 14 residues long. Looked up from germline, CDR1 is LNHDA and CDR2 is SQIVND (reference sequence). The V segment lost 5 bases and the J segment 7 bases; nucleotides outside the gene matches: 9. Here the CDR3 reads CASSGGQGPVEQYF. CDR3 sequence (DNA): TGTGCCAGTAGTGGCGGACAGGGGCCCGTGGAGCAGTACTTC.

This clone was seen only a few times. The rearrangement links TRBV6-5 to TRBJ1-1; TRBD1 aligns across 9 bases. This CDR3 is built from 16 residues. V shed 2 bases, J shed 1 base, and the junction held 5 bases outside the gene matches. Germline V gene data show CDR1 as MNHEY and CDR2 as SVGAGI. The CDR3 reads CASSYENRGPNTEAFF. The CDR3 coding sequence is TGTGCCAGCAGTTACGAAAACAGGGGGCCGAACACTGAAGCTTTCTTT.

V gene TRBV29-1 combines with J gene TRBJ1-2; 8 bases are shared with TRBD1. The CDR3 sequence is 12 residues long. After removal of 6 bases from V and 7 bases from J, the junction contained 7 bases not matched to a gene. Looked up from germline, CDR1 is SQVTM and CDR2 is ANQGSEA. Written as DNA, the CDR3 is TGCAGCGTCGACAGGGGTAGGACTGGCTACACCTTC. This translates into CSVDRGRTGYTF.

The chain has TRBV5-6 and TRBJ2-5, with TRBD2 matching over 9 bases. From germline, CDR1 is SGHDT and CDR2 YYEEEE. The junction had 8 bases not matched to a gene; V was cut back by 4 bases and J by 4 bases. This CDR3 is built from 15 residues. CDR3 region: CASSPVAGVTETQYF. The CDR3 nucleotides read TGTGCCAGCAGCCCAGTAGCGGGAGTGACAGAGACCCAGTACTTC.

In this sample, this clone turned up a few times. This sequence joins TRBV5-1 and TRBJ1-3; D not resolved. The V and J ends lost 0 bases and 2 bases respectively, with 15 bases between them. From germline, CDR1 is SGHRS and CDR2 YFSETQ. The length of the CDR3 is 17 residues. The CDR3: CASSLEAGGGAGNTIYF. The CDR3 DNA reads as TGCGCCAGCAGCTTGGAGGCGGGAGGTGGCGCTGGAAACACCATATATTTT.

The rearrangement links TRBV10-3 to TRBJ2-3; D ambiguous. Per the germline V gene, CDR1 is ENHRY and CDR2 is SYGVKD. V lost 7 bases and J 1 base, leaving 12 bases between the germline ends. This CDR3 is built from 14 residues. The CDR3 DNA reads TGTGCCATCACCTCAGCGTCCCGCACAGATACGCAGTATTTT. This encodes CAITSASRTDTQYF.

V is TRBV2 and J is TRBJ2-7; D is ambiguous. This CDR3 is 12 amino acids long. Per germline, CDR1 SNHLY and CDR2 FYNNEI. V lost 7 bases to trimming and J lost 2 bases, with 9 bases between them. DNA for the CDR3: TGTGCCAGCACAACAGAGACCTACGAGCAGTACTTC. This gives the protein CASTTETYEQYF.

The chain uses TRBV6-6 and TRBJ1-1; no definite D call. V gave up 8 bases and J gave up 5 bases, with 6 bases separating them. Germline assignment: CDR1 MNHNY and CDR2 SVGAGI (reference sequence). This CDR3 contains 10 residues. The chain's CDR3 is CASEGTEAFF. DNA of the CDR3: TGTGCCAGCGAGGGAACTGAAGCTTTCTTT.

This clone was counted between two and nine times. The rearrangement joins TRBV6-1 to TRBJ1-4; TRBD1 agrees at 7 bases. V lost 4 bases and J lost 0; bases outside the gene matches: 5. Germline V gene data show CDR1 as MNHNS and CDR2 as SASEGT. The CDR3 consists of 16 residues. The CDR3 spells CASSGDSFATNEKLFF. The CDR3 DNA is TGTGCCAGCAGTGGGGACAGCTTTGCAACTAATGAAAAACTGTTTTTT.

The V gene is TRBV7-9, the J gene TRBJ2-5; TRBD1 agrees at 8 bases. The length of the CDR3 is 14 residues. Trimming cost V 5 bases and J 4 bases; bases outside gene matches: 6. Per the germline V gene, CDR1 is SEHNR and CDR2 is FQNEAQ (reference sequence). The CDR3 is CASSLTDRVETQYF. The CDR3 DNA follows: TGTGCCAGCAGCCTGACGGACAGGGTAGAGACCCAGTACTTC.

This clone was observed a single time. This rearrangement joins TRBV25-1 to TRBJ1-5, with 7 bases fitting TRBD1. There are 13 residues in the CDR3. CDR1 is MGHDK and CDR2 is SYGVNS in the germline V gene. V lost 4 bases and J lost 7; bases outside the gene matches: 4. The CDR3 coding sequence is TGTGCCAGCAGTGGACAGGGATCCCAGCCCCAGCATTTT. As protein: CASSGQGSQPQHF.

The chain uses TRBV4-1 and TRBJ2-7, with D perhaps matching TRBD2 (5 bases). The CDR3 covers 14 residues. The ends were cut back, 4 bases at V and 1 base at J, with 11 bases in the middle. Germline V gene lookup returns CDR1 MGHRA and CDR2 YSYEKL. The CDR3 nucleotides read TGCGCCAGCAGCCCGACGGACTTATCCTACGAGCAGTACTTC. It translates to CASSPTDLSYEQYF.

This chain links TRBV4-1 with TRBJ1-4; 7 bases match TRBD1. The CDR3 has 17 residues. V trimming: 5 bases; J trimming: 3 bases; junction bases outside the gene matches: 12. CDR1 MGHRA and CDR2 YSYEKL come from the germline V gene. CDR3 DNA: TGCGCCAGCAGCTACTACGCCCACAGGGGTGCTAATGAAAAACTGTTTTTT. Translation gives CASSYYAHRGANEKLFF.

A single count supports this clone. The J gene is TRBJ2-7, the V gene TRBV5-1, with 10 nucleotides matching TRBD1. V gave up 3 bases and J gave up 5 bases; unmatched junction bases: 8. Germline V gene data show CDR1 as SGHRS and CDR2 as YFSETQ. The CDR3 has 15 residues. As DNA, the CDR3 is TGCGCCAGCAGCTCCTCGACAGGGGGCTTCAACGAGCAGTACTTC. Encoded protein: CASSSSTGGFNEQYF. The whole variable domain, remainder taken from reference TRBV5-1 and TRBJ2-7, is KAGVTQTPRYLIKTRGQQVTLSCSPISGHRSVSWYQQTPGQGLQFLFEYFSETQRNKGNFPGRFSGRQFSNSRSEMNVSTLELGDSALYLCASSSSTGGFNEQYFGPGTRLTVT.

This clone was picked up a small number of times. The gene calls are TRBV6-1 and TRBJ1-5, with D possibly being TRBD1 (6 bases). In germline, CDR1 is MNHNS, CDR2 SASEGT. Trimming shortened V by 1 base and J by 3 bases, and 13 bases separated the two germline ends. This CDR3 has 16 residues. The CDR3 here is CASSEGRGGHNQPQHF. The CDR3 bases are TGTGCCAGCAGTGAAGGGAGGGGGGGACACAATCAGCCCCAGCATTTT.

The rearrangement uses TRBV6-4 and TRBJ2-1; no clear D. Per the germline V gene, CDR1 is MRHNA and CDR2 is SNTAGT. Deletions cut 6 bases from V and 6 bases from J, with 15 bases between. The CDR3 is 14 amino acids. CDR3 in amino acids: CASSPLGNPNEQFF. The DNA of the CDR3 is TGTGCCAGCAGCCCTCTAGGAAACCCCAATGAGCAGTTCTTC.

This chain uses TRBV10-3 with TRBJ2-5; D gene ambiguous. Germline loops: CDR1 ENHRY, CDR2 SYGVKD. The CDR3 is 14 residues long. V was clipped by 6 bases and J by 2 bases, with 13 bases between them. The CDR3 coding sequence is TGTGCCATCAGCGAGGCCAGGAATCAAGAGACCCAGTACTTC. It encodes CAISEARNQETQYF.

This rearrangement joins TRBV7-2 to TRBJ1-6; D ambiguous. The CDR3 loop spans 15 amino acids. V was pared by 3 bases and J by 5 bases, with 11 bases between. The germline CDR1 and CDR2 sequences are SGHTA and FQGNSA. The CDR3 loop reads CASSFLGTDNSPLHF. CDR3 sequence (DNA): TGTGCCAGCAGCTTCTTAGGTACAGATAATTCACCCCTCCACTTT.

V gene TRBV11-3 combines with J gene TRBJ2-7, with D hard to call. Trimming shortened V by 5 bases and J by 0 bases, and 11 bases separated the two germline ends. Germline CDR1 and CDR2: SGHNT and YENEEA. There are 14 residues in the CDR3. CDR3 in amino acids: CASSVTPASYEQYF. The CDR3 DNA sequence: TGTGCCAGCAGCGTGACTCCAGCCTCCTACGAGCAGTACTTC.

The rearrangement links TRBV7-8 to TRBJ1-4, with D possibly matching TRBD1 (5 bases). This CDR3 has 15 residues. CDR1 and CDR2 from the germline V gene are SGHVS and FQNEAQ. V was pared by 0 bases and J by 5 bases, with 10 bases between. CDR3 DNA sequence: TGTGCCAGCAGCTTAGCTTCAGGGATAAATGAAAAACTGTTTTTT. This sequence encodes CASSLASGINEKLFF.

The rearrangement joins TRBV28 to TRBJ1-5, with D unclear. Per the germline V gene, CDR1 is MDHEN and CDR2 is SYDVKM. V was cut by 3 bases and J by 4 bases, with 13 bases left in between. The CDR3 runs 15 residues. The CDR3 DNA follows: TGTGCCAGCAGTTTCGCCGACCAGGTTAATCAGCCCCAGCATTTT. Amino acids: CASSFADQVNQPQHF.

This rearrangement joins TRBV7-8 to TRBJ2-7; 10 bases agree with TRBD1. This CDR3 has 15 residues. V lost 5 bases, J lost 2 bases, and 6 bases stayed unmatched. Germline V gives CDR1 SGHVS, CDR2 FQNEAQ. The CDR3 sequence is CASSAPGQGTYEQYF. CDR3 in DNA: TGTGCCAGCAGCGCCCCGGGACAGGGGACCTACGAGCAGTACTTC.

The V gene is TRBV13, the J gene TRBJ2-7; D possibly corresponds to TRBD1 (5 bases). The CDR3 has 13 amino acids. Trimming took off 3 bases at V and 0 bases at J, with 6 bases between the two ends. CDR1 PRHDT and CDR2 FYEKMQ come from the germline V gene (reference sequence). The chain's CDR3 is CASSFQGSYEQYF. The CDR3 DNA sequence: TGTGCCAGCAGCTTCCAGGGCTCCTACGAGCAGTACTTC.